The 30 T cell receptor beta chains given below trace back to one sample, sequenced in a study of long-term antiretroviral therapy in people with HIV. Survey-level immunoSEQ v3.0 assays were run. The method was immunoSEQ multiplex PCR; TCRdb's version includes in-frame clones alone and lacks a portion of them. The sample shows approximately 17,000 clones, roughly 90% of them seen only once. Here the sequenced sample was unsorted PBMCs, taken 0.6 years after starting antiretroviral therapy. The receptors shown here come from a woman between 40 and 50 years old with HIV.

This chain connects TRBV19 to TRBJ1-5; possibly TRBD1 for D (5 bases). The CDR3 consists of 16 residues. V was cut by 6 bases and J by 7 bases, with 22 bases left in between. Germline-derived CDR1 and CDR2 are LNHDA and SQIVND (reference sequence). The DNA of the CDR3 is TGTGCCAGTAGCGACCCGGGACTCCTTGTGGGCCAGCCCCAGCATTTT. Translation gives CASSDPGLLVGQPQHF.

V is TRBV7-9 and J is TRBJ2-1; TRBD1 aligns across 7 bases. CDR1 SEHNR and CDR2 FQNEAQ come from the germline V gene (reference sequence). Trimming at V came to 1 base and at J to 0 bases, leaving 0 bases not matched to a gene. The CDR3 contains 15 residues. Written as DNA, the CDR3 is TGTGCCAGCAGCTTAGGACAGGGCTCCTACAATGAGCAGTTCTTC. It yields the protein CASSLGQGSYNEQFF.

This rearrangement joins TRBV5-1 to TRBJ1-1; maybe TRBD1 (5 bases). V dropped 2 bases and J dropped 1 base, with 6 bases sitting between them. The CDR3 extends over 13 amino acids. CDR1 and CDR2 (germline): SGHRS, YFSETQ. CDR3 loop: CASSLGENTEAFF. In nucleotides, the CDR3 is TGCGCCAGCAGCTTAGGGGAGAACACTGAAGCTTTCTTT.

The CDR3: CASRDSLTYEQYF. The CDR3 DNA sequence: TGTGCCAGCAGGGACAGCCTCACCTACGAGCAGTACTTC. This rearrangement joins TRBV27 to TRBJ2-7, with a tentative D call TRBD1 (6 bases). Germline V gives CDR1 MNHEY, CDR2 SMNVEV (reference sequence). Trimming stripped 6 bases from V and 2 bases from J, with 11 bases between. The CDR3 extends over 13 amino acids.

The chain employs TRBV7-2 and TRBJ2-7; 8 positions match TRBD1. The trim removed 5 bases at V and 5 bases at J, leaving 14 bases unmatched. This CDR3 contains 16 residues. The V gene's germline CDR1 is SGHTA and CDR2 FQGNSA. CDR3 in DNA: TGTGCCAGCAGCCGAACCGGGACAGGTTTGACTAACGAGCAGTACTTC. It codes for CASSRTGTGLTNEQYF. Looking up the rest from reference TRBV7-2 and TRBJ2-7 gives the full variable domain: GAGVSQSPSNKVTEKGKDVELRCDPISGHTALYWYRQSLGQGLEFLIYFQGNSAPDKSGLPSDRFSAERTGGSVSTLTIQRTQQEDSAVYLCASSRTGTGLTNEQYFGPGTRLTVT.

This chain links TRBV19 with TRBJ2-2; 7 bases agree with TRBD2. The J segment lost 2 bases and the V segment lost 9 bases, leaving 3 bases of the junction unmatched. CDR1 is LNHDA, CDR2 SQIVND, per germline (reference sequence). CDR3 length equals 13 residues. Written as DNA, the CDR3 is TGTGCCAGCCGGGACTATAACACCGGGGAGCTGTTTTTT. Its protein is CASRDYNTGELFF.

The chain couples TRBV7-2 to TRBJ2-7; D not resolved. The CDR3 totals 16 residues. Germline values: CDR1 SGHTA, CDR2 FQGNSA. Trimming stripped 5 bases from V and 0 bases from J, with 17 bases between. CDR3 nucleotides: TGTGCCAGCAGCCCCAATCTCGGGCGGAGCTCCTACGAGCAGTACTTC. Its translation is CASSPNLGRSSYEQYF.

The chain couples TRBV25-1 to TRBJ1-5; D might be TRBD1 (6 bases). There are 13 residues in the CDR3. CDR1 MGHDK and CDR2 SYGVNS come from the germline V gene. V shed 4 bases and J shed 6 bases, with 10 bases lying between them. CDR3 in DNA: TGTGCCAGCAGTGGAGGGGGTAGTCAGCCCCAGCATTTT. Protein sequence: CASSGGGSQPQHF.

The chain has TRBV18 and TRBJ1-2; maybe TRBD1 (6 bases). The CDR3 is 14 amino acids. The V gene's germline CDR1 is KGHSH and CDR2 LQKENI. V lost 4 bases and J 6 bases, leaving 15 bases between the germline ends. As DNA, the CDR3 is TGTGCCAGCTCACTAGTGACAGGCGCTGATGGCTACACCTTC. It encodes CASSLVTGADGYTF.

The chain recombines TRBV11-2 with TRBJ1-1, with D perhaps TRBD1 (6 bases). The CDR3 covers 13 residues. Germline-derived CDR1 and CDR2 are SGHAT and FQNNGV. Trimming pared 2 bases from V and 8 bases from J, leaving 12 bases between. In nucleotides, the CDR3 is TGTGCCAGCAGCTTAAGACAGGTTACCGAAGCTTTCTTT. Amino acids: CASSLRQVTEAFF. Together with reference TRBV11-2 and TRBJ1-1, the CDR3 gives the full variable domain: EAGVAQSPRYKIIEKRQSVAFWCNPISGHATLYWYQQILGQGPKLLIQFQNNGVVDDSQLPKDRFSAERLKGVDSTLKIQPAKLEDSAVYLCASSLRQVTEAFFGQGTRLTVV.

The rearrangement links TRBV6-6 to TRBJ1-6; unclear D gene. Trimming shortened V by 11 bases and J by 0 bases, and 8 bases separated the two germline ends. Germline lookup yields CDR1 MNHNY and CDR2 SVGAGI (reference sequence). The CDR3 totals 13 residues. The CDR3 region is CASASSYNSPLHF. The CDR3 bases are TGTGCCTCAGCTAGCTCCTATAATTCACCCCTCCACTTT.

This chain links TRBV5-1 with TRBJ2-7; possibly TRBD1 or TRBD2 for D (7 bases each). Germline V lookup: CDR1 SGHRS, CDR2 YFSETQ. With 0 bases removed from V and 9 bases from J, the gap between germline ends came to 22 bases. The CDR3 runs 16 residues. The CDR3: CASSLDPSGGEEGQYF. The CDR3 nucleotides read TGCGCCAGCAGCTTGGACCCCTCAGGGGGGGAGGAAGGGCAGTACTTC.

The rearrangement uses TRBV10-1 and TRBJ2-1; D is unclear. This CDR3 spans 15 amino acids. CDR1 and CDR2 from the germline V gene are WNHNN and SYGVQD (reference sequence). Trimming took 5 bases from V and 5 from J, leaving 16 bases between them. This CDR3 reads CASSPIASRDNEQFF. CDR3 DNA sequence: TGCGCCAGCAGTCCGATCGCTTCTCGGGACAATGAGCAGTTCTTC.

The chain joins TRBV7-2 to TRBJ2-2; no clear D. Germline V CDR1 and CDR2: SGHTA, FQGNSA. V was cut by 0 bases and J by 5 bases, with 7 bases left in between. The CDR3 runs 14 residues. The CDR3 loop is CASSLAAWTGELFF. The CDR3 DNA sequence: TGTGCCAGCAGCTTAGCTGCCTGGACCGGGGAGCTGTTTTTT.

This clone is a singleton in its sample. This sequence joins TRBV19 and TRBJ2-7, with a weak D call TRBD1 (5 bases). The CDR3 has 13 residues. The germline gives CDR1 LNHDA, CDR2 SQIVND (reference sequence). Trimming shortened V by 6 bases and J by 2 bases, and 11 bases separated the two germline ends. CDR3 nucleotides: TGTGCCAGTAGCCTAGGGGAACCCTACGAGCAGTACTTC. It yields the protein CASSLGEPYEQYF.

This sequence joins TRBV5-1 and TRBJ1-2; the D gene is possibly TRBD1 (5 bases). V lost 0 bases to trimming and J lost 5 bases, with 14 bases between them. Germline V lookup: CDR1 SGHRS, CDR2 YFSETQ. CDR3 length: 15 amino acids. CDR3 amino acids: CASSLERGLGYGYTF. As DNA, the CDR3 is TGCGCCAGCAGCTTGGAAAGGGGCCTAGGGTATGGCTACACCTTC.

V gene TRBV30 combines with J gene TRBJ2-3, with D maybe TRBD2 (7 bases). Germline V gene lookup returns CDR1 GTSNPN and CDR2 SVGIG (reference sequence). This CDR3 region has 16 residues. V was trimmed by 0 bases and J by 0 bases, leaving 13 bases between them. CDR3 sequence reads: CAWSVAGAPSTDTQYF. The CDR3 region has the DNA TGTGCCTGGAGTGTGGCGGGGGCCCCGAGCACAGATACGCAGTATTTT.

The rearrangement links TRBV19 to TRBJ2-3; D is ambiguous. CDR1 is LNHDA and CDR2 is SQIVND in the germline V gene (reference sequence). The CDR3 is made up of 12 amino acids. V was clipped by 2 bases and J by 4 bases, with 4 bases between them. CDR3 sequence reads: CASSIRADTQYF. CDR3 DNA: TGTGCCAGTAGTATAAGAGCAGATACGCAGTATTTT.

The chain employs TRBV7-9 and TRBJ1-1, with 9 bases that match TRBD1. The CDR3 runs 15 residues. Germline CDR1 SEHNR, CDR2 FQNEAQ (reference sequence). V was pared by 3 bases and J by 5 bases, with 7 bases of the junction left unmatched. The DNA of the CDR3 is TGTGCCAGCAGCTTTGGGACAGGGCTCGGAACTGAAGCTTTCTTT. This gives the protein CASSFGTGLGTEAFF.

The chain carries TRBV30 and TRBJ1-2, with D perhaps matching TRBD1 (6 bases). Trimming left V 5 bases short and J 3 bases short, with 13 bases between. Germline V CDR1 and CDR2: GTSNPN, SVGIG (reference sequence). This CDR3 is built from 13 residues. CDR3 DNA: TGTGCCTGGGCCCGGACAGCGCACTATGGCTACACCTTC. As protein: CAWARTAHYGYTF.

The V call is TRBV5-6, the J call TRBJ2-7; 10 nucleotides line up with TRBD1. The germline V gene encodes CDR1 SGHDT and CDR2 YYEEEE. V shed 2 bases and J 3 bases; nucleotides not matched to a gene: 2. This CDR3 region has 14 residues. For the CDR3, the DNA is TGTGCCAGCAGCTTCCGGACAGGGGGCTACGAGCAGTACTTC. This sequence encodes CASSFRTGGYEQYF.

This clone occurred a few times. This chain's CDR3 is CASSLVQGPSPLHF. DNA for the CDR3: TGTGCCAGCAGCTTAGTCCAGGGGCCGTCACCCCTCCACTTT. The chain employs TRBV7-9 and TRBJ1-6; the D gene is possibly TRBD1 (6 bases). Trimming took 1 base from V and 10 from J, leaving 11 bases between them. Germline V gene lookup returns CDR1 SEHNR and CDR2 FQNEAQ (reference sequence). The CDR3 covers 14 residues.

The chain is built from TRBV4-3 and TRBJ2-2, with TRBD2 as a possible D gene (6 bases). V lost 0 bases to trimming and J lost 7 bases, with 15 bases between them. The CDR3 is 16 amino acids. Germline V gene lookup returns CDR1 LGHNA and CDR2 YSLEER. The CDR3 coding sequence is TGCGCCAGCAGCCAAGATGGCGGCGGGGTCGGCGGGGAGCTGTTTTTT. This encodes CASSQDGGGVGGELFF.

The chain employs TRBV5-6 and TRBJ2-7; tentative D call: TRBD2 (6 bases). Germline V lookup: CDR1 SGHDT, CDR2 YYEEEE. V was shortened by 2 bases and J by 4 bases, with 16 bases between the two germline ends. There are 15 residues in the CDR3. The CDR3 sequence: CASSFLLTSIYEQYF. CDR3 DNA sequence: TGTGCCAGCAGCTTTTTACTAACTAGCATATACGAGCAGTACTTC. The full variable domain, rest sourced from reference TRBV5-6 and TRBJ2-7, is DAGVTQSPTHLIKTRGQQVTLRCSPKSGHDTVSWYQQALGQGPQFIFQYYEEEERQRGNFPDRFSGHQFPNYSSELNVNALLLGDSALYLCASSFLLTSIYEQYFGPGTRLTVT.

The chain has TRBV7-7 and TRBJ2-1; TRBD2 agrees at 10 bases. Trimming removed 1 base from V and 7 bases from J; junction bases left unmatched: 4. Germline V gives CDR1 SSHAT, CDR2 FNYEAQ (reference sequence). This CDR3 spans 15 amino acids. The CDR3 DNA follows: TGTGCCAGCAGCTTAGGTAGCGGGGGGTGGAATGAGCAGTTCTTC. This sequence encodes CASSLGSGGWNEQFF.

This chain uses TRBV5-4 with TRBJ2-1, with 9 bases lining up with TRBD2. The V gene end was trimmed by 3 bases and the J gene end by 2 bases; junction bases not matched to a gene: 6. The V gene's germline CDR1 is SGHNT and CDR2 YYREEE (reference sequence). CDR3 size: 16 residues. The CDR3 loop is CASSSSGGGAYNEQFF. The CDR3 coding sequence is TGTGCCAGCAGCTCCTCAGGCGGGGGGGCCTACAATGAGCAGTTCTTC.

V usage is TRBV7-6 and J usage is TRBJ2-7; D ambiguous. The germline V gene has CDR1 SGHVS and CDR2 FNYEAQ. This CDR3 is 12 amino acids long. V dropped 0 bases and J dropped 7 bases, with 7 bases sitting between them. The CDR3 loop reads CASSLAGREQYF. The CDR3 region has the DNA TGTGCCAGCAGCTTAGCCGGTCGGGAGCAGTACTTC.

The chain joins TRBV5-8 to TRBJ2-1, with D possibly matching TRBD2 (7 bases). The germline gives CDR1 SGHTS, CDR2 YDEGEE. V was shortened by 3 bases and J by 7 bases, with 20 bases between the two germline ends. The length of the CDR3 is 16 residues. CDR3 residues: CASSSSRGLSRNEQFF. For the CDR3, the DNA is TGTGCCAGCAGCTCCTCGCGGGGGCTTTCTCGAAATGAGCAGTTCTTC. The whole variable domain, remainder taken from reference TRBV5-8 and TRBJ2-1, is EAGVTQSPTHLIKTRGQQATLRCSPISGHTSVYWYQQALGLGLQFLLWYDEGEERNRGNFPPRFSGRQFPNYSSELNVNALELEDSALYLCASSSSRGLSRNEQFFGPGTRLTVL.

The CDR3 coding sequence is TGTGCCAGCAGCTCCCCTCCGGGGACGGAGGAAAAACTGTTTTTT. The encoded protein is CASSSPPGTEEKLFF. V usage is TRBV5-4 and J usage is TRBJ1-4; a weak D match, TRBD1 (5 bases). CDR1 and CDR2 (germline): SGHNT, YYREEE (reference sequence). There are 15 residues in the CDR3. Deletions cut 3 bases from V and 8 bases from J, with 17 bases between.

The CDR3 protein is CASHPGRPPLHF. The CDR3 DNA sequence: TGTGCCAGCCACCCGGGAAGGCCACCCCTCCACTTT. V usage is TRBV6-5 and J usage is TRBJ1-6; D not resolved. The CDR3 covers 12 residues. V was clipped by 8 bases and J by 11 bases, with 13 bases between them. Germline loops: CDR1 MNHEY, CDR2 SVGAGI.